The entry below describes one TCR beta chain. Antigen unknown. Primers included in the PCR were 60 Vbeta and 13 Jbeta primers. Clones were sequenced by immunoSEQ multiplex PCR, and TCRdb holds only the in-frame ones, with some missing. The table has 150,000 to 200,000 clones, roughly 80% seen once; the top ten hold 3% to 4%. The sample comes from a study of cytomegalovirus exposure and HLA in healthy donors. Study results and limitations: Near-uniform donor sequencing depth was presumed by presence/absence analyses. The listing of some 170 TCR beta chains classed them as cytomegalovirus-associated. Earlier findings revealed that most TCR beta V segments proved productive either about 90% or about 30% of the time. As a later analysis showed, a missense DCLRE1C variant was linked to trimming of TCR beta V- and J-genes.

The ends were cut back, 0 bases at V and 7 bases at J, with 16 bases in the middle. The CDR3 contains 16 residues. CDR1 and CDR2 (germline): SGHTS, YDEGEE. The rearrangement uses TRBV5-8 and TRBJ1-4; no firm D call. The sample comprised PBMCs. The source is a man in his fifties in good health and CMV-seronegative. The CDR3 sequence is CASSLARGSESEKLFF. The CDR3 coding sequence is TGTGCCAGCAGCTTGGCCCGAGGTTCGGAAAGTGAAAAACTGTTTTTT.